This TCR beta chain emerged from a study of blood T cell repertoires in COVID-19. Looking at the study overall: Sources were T cells, B-cell-depleted T cells, or PBMCs; the material itself was cDNA or gDNA.

Per the authors' pipeline: Nucleated cell counts were estimated from reference gene primer amplification. The data were produced by immunoSEQ multiplex PCR, yet TCRdb's version contains in-frame clones alone and is incomplete. V, J and clone size are those of that table, while D and trimming were read from the DNA. This table has 85,000 to 100,000 clones, approximately 84% appearing once. CDR1 SGHAT and CDR2 FQDESV come from the germline V gene (reference sequence). V dropped 1 base and J dropped 3; count of bases not matched to a gene: 0. The CDR3 length is 13 residues. The clonotype was recovered from a human donor in a cohort sampled during active COVID-19. The rearrangement uses TRBV11-1 and TRBJ2-7; 7 bases agree with TRBD2. Sequences were obtained from peripheral blood. The DNA for the CDR3 is TGTGCCAGCAGCTTAGGGACTAGCTACGAGCAGTACTTC. This gives the protein CASSLGTSYEQYF.